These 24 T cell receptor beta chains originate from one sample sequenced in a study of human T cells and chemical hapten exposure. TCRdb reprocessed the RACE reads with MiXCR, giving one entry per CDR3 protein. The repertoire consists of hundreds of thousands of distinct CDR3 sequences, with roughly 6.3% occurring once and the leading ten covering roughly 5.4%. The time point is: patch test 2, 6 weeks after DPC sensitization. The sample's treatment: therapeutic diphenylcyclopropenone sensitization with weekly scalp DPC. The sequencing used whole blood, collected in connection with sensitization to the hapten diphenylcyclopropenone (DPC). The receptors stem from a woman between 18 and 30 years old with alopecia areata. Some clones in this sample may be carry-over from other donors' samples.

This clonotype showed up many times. The CDR3 DNA follows: TGTGCCAGCAGGGGAACAGGGACCAATTCACCCCTCCACTTT. Encoded protein: CASRGTGTNSPLHF. This rearrangement joins TRBV4-2 to TRBJ1-6; D is possibly TRBD1 (6 bases). This CDR3 comprises 14 residues. V was clipped by 6 bases and J by 7 bases, with 13 bases between them. Germline lookup yields CDR1 LGHNA and CDR2 YNFKEQ.

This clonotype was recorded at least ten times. This CDR3 is CASSIPGEWNEQFF. In DNA, the CDR3 is TGTGCCAGCAGCATACCCGGGGAATGGAATGAGCAGTTCTTC. The chain links TRBV12-3 or TRBV12-4 to TRBJ2-1; a weak D match, TRBD2 (5 bases). Deletions cut 6 bases from V and 7 bases from J, with 16 bases between. This CDR3 is built from 14 residues.

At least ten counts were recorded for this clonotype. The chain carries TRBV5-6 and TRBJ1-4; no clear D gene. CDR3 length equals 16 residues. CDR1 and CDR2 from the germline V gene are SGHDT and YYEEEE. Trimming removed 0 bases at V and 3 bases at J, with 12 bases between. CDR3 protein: CASSLVGGVANEKLFF. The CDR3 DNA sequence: TGTGCCAGCAGCTTGGTTGGCGGGGTCGCTAATGAAAAACTGTTTTTT.

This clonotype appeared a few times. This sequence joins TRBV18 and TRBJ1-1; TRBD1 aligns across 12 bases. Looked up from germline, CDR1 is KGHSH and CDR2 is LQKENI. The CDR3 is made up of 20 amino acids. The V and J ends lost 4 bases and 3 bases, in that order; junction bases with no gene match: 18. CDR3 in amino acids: CASSLAPGQGAAGGDTEAFF. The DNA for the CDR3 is TGTGCCAGCTCACTTGCCCCGGGACAGGGGGCCGCGGGGGGAGACACTGAAGCTTTCTTT.

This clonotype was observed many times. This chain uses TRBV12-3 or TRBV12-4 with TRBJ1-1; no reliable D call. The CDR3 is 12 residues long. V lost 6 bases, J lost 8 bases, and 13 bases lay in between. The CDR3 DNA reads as TGTGCCAGCAGGACTACCGGGCGAGAAGCTTTCTTT. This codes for CASRTTGREAFF.

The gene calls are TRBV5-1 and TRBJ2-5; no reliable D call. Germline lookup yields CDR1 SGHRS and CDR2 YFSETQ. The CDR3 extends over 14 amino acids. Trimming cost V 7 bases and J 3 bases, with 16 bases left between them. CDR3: CASGRSLGEETQYF. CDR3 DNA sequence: TGCGCCAGCGGCAGGTCGCTAGGCGAAGAGACCCAGTACTTC.

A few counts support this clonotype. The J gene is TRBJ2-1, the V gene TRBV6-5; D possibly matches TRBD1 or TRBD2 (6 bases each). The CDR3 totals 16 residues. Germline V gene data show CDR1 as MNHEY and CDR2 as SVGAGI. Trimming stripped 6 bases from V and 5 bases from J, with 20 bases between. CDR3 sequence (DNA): TGTGCCAGCAGGCGGGCAAAGGGGGGCCACCACAATGAGCAGTTCTTC. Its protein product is CASRRAKGGHHNEQFF.

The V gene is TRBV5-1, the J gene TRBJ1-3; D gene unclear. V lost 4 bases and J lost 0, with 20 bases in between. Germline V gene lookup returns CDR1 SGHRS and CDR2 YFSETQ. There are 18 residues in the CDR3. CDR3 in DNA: TGCGCCAGCAGCCTTCCCGACACTCCGAATAGCTCTGGAAACACCATATATTTT. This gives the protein CASSLPDTPNSSGNTIYF.

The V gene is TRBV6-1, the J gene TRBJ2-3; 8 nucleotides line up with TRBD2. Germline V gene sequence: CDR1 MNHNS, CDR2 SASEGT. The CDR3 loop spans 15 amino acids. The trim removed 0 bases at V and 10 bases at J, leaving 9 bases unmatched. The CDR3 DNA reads TGTGCCAGCAGTGAAGCTTTTGGGACTAGAGTTCCGCAGTATTTT. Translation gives CASSEAFGTRVPQYF.

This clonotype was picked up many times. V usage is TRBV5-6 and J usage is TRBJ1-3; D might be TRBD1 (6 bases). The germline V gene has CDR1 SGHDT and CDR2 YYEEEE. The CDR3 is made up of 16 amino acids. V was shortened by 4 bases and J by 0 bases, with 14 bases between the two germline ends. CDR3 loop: CASSATVRGSGNTIYF. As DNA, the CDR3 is TGTGCCAGCAGCGCCACGGTCAGGGGCTCTGGAAACACCATATATTTT.

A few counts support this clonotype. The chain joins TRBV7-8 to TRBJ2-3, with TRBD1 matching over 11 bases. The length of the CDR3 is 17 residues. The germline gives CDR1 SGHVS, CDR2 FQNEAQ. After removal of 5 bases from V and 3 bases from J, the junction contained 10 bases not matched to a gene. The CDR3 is CASSRREGDRGTDTQYF. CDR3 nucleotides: TGTGCCAGCAGCCGAAGGGAGGGGGACAGGGGGACAGATACGCAGTATTTT.

CDR3 DNA: TGTGCCAGCAGTTACGGTAACCCGGGGAATGAGCAGTTCTTC. Amino acids: CASSYGNPGNEQFF. This chain links TRBV6-5 with TRBJ2-1; weak D call: TRBD2 (5 bases). Germline values: CDR1 MNHEY, CDR2 SVGAGI. Trimming pared 2 bases from V and 7 bases from J, leaving 12 bases between. The CDR3 length is 14 residues.

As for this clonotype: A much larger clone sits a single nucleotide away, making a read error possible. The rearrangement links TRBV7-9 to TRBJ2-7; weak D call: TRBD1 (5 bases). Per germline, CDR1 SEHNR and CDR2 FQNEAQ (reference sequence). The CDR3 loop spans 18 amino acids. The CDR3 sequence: CASSSLLSSPQGYYEQNF. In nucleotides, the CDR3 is TGTGCCAGCAGCTCGTTGTTATCTTCGCCCCAGGGCTACTACGAGCAGAACTTC.

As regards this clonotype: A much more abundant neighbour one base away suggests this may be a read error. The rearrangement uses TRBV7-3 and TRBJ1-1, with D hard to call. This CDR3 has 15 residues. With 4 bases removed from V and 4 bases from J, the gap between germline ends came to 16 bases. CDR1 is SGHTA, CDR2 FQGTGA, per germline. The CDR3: CASSSPGSGLTEAFF. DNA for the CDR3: TGTGCCAGCAGCTCGCCCGGGTCGGGTCTCACTGAAGCTTTCTTT.

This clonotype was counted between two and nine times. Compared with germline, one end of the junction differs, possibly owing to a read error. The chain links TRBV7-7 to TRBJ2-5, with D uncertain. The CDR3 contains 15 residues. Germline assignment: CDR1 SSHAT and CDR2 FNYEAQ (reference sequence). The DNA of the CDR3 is TGTGCTAGCAGCCCCAGTGCTATAGGGAAAGAGACCCAGTACTTC. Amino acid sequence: CASSPSAIGKETQYF.

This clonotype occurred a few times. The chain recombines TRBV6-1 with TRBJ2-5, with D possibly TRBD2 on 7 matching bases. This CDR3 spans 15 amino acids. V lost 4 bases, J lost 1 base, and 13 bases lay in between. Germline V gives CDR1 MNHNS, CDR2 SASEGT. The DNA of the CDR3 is TGTGCCAGCAGTGCACGGGGGGCCGGCCAAGAGACCCAGTACTTC. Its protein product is CASSARGAGQETQYF.

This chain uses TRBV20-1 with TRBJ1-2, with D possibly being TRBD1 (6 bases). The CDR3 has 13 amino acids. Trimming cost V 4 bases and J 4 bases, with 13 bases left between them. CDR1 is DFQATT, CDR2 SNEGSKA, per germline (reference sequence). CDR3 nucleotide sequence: TGCAGTGCTAAAGAGGACAGAATCTATGGCTACACCTTC. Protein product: CSAKEDRIYGYTF.

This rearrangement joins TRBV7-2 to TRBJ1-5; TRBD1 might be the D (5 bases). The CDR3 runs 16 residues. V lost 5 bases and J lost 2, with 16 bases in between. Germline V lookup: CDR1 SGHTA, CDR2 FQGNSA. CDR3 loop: CASSVGSPRGNQPQHF. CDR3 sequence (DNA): TGTGCCAGCAGCGTAGGATCTCCCAGGGGCAATCAGCCCCAGCATTTT.

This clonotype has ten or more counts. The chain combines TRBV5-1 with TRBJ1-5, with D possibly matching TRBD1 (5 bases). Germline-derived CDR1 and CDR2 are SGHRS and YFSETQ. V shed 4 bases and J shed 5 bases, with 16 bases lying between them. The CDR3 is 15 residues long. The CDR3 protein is CASSPWGTGDQPQHF. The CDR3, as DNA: TGCGCCAGCAGCCCTTGGGGCACGGGCGATCAGCCCCAGCATTTT. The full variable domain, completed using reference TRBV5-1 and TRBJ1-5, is KAGVTQTPRYLIKTRGQQVTLSCSPISGHRSVSWYQQTPGQGLQFLFEYFSETQRNKGNFPGRFSGRQFSNSRSEMNVSTLELGDSALYLCASSPWGTGDQPQHFGDGTRLSIL.

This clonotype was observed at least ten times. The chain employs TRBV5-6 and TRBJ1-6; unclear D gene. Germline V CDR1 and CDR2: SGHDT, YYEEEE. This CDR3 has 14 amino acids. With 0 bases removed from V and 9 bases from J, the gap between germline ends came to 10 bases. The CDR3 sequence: CASSLVSIGSPLHF. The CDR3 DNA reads TGTGCCAGCAGCTTGGTGTCCATCGGTTCACCCCTCCACTTT.

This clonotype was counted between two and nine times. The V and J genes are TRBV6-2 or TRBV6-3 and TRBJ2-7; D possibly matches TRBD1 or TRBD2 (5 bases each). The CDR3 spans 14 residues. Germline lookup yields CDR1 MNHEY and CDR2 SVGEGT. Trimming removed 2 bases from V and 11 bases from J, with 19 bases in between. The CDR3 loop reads CASSYTSGPPIEYF. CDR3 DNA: TGTGCCAGCAGTTACACTTCGGGACCTCCCATTGAGTACTTC.

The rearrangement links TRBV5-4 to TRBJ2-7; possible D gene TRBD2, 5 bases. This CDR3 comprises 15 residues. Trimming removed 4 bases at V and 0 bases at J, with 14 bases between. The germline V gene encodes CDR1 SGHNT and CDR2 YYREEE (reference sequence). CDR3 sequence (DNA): TGTGCCAGCAGCCTCGGACTCGACTACTCCTACGAGCAGTACTTC. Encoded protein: CASSLGLDYSYEQYF.

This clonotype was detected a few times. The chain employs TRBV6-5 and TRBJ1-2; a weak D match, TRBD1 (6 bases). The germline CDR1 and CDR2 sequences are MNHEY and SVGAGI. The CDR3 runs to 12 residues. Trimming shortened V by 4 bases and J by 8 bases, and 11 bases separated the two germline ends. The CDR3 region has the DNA TGTGCCAGCAGTTCGTCAGGGGACGGCTACACCTTC. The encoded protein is CASSSSGDGYTF.

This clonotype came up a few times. Here the CDR3 reads CASSQVSSGAHEQYF. The CDR3 coding sequence is TGTGCCAGCAGCCAAGTATCATCAGGGGCCCACGAGCAGTACTTC. The V call is TRBV3-1, the J call TRBJ2-7, with D perhaps TRBD1 (6 bases). The CDR3 loop spans 15 amino acids. V was pared by 1 base and J by 5 bases, with 15 bases between. The germline CDR1 and CDR2 sequences are LGHDT and YNNKEL (reference sequence).